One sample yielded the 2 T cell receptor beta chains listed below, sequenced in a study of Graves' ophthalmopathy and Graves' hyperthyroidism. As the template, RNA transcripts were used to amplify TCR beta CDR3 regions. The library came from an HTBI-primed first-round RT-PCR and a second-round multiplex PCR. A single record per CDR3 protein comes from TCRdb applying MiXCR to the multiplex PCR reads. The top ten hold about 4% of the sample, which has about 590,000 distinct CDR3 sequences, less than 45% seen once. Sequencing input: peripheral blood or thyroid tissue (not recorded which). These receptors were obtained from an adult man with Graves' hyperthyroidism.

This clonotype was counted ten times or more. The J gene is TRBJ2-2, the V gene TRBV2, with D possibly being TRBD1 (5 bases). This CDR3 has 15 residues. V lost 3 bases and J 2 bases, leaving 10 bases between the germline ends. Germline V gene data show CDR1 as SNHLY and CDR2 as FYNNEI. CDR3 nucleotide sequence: TGTGCCAGCAGTGATTCGACAGCTAACACCGGGGAGCTGTTTTTT. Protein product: CASSDSTANTGELFF.

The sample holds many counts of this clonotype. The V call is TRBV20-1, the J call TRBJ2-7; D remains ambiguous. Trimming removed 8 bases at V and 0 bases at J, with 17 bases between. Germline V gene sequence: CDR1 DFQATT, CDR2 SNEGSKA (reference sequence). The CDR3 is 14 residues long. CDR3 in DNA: TGCAGTCGCCTCGGGCCGCAGAGCTCCTACGAGCAGTACTTC. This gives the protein CSRLGPQSSYEQYF.